A selection of T cell receptor beta chains follows, all from one sample in a study of Ad26.COV2.S vaccination and SARS-CoV-2 variants. Clones were sequenced by immunoSEQ multiplex PCR, and TCRdb holds only the in-frame ones, with some missing. Here the sample spans fewer than 400,000 clones, approximately 89% being singletons. Here the sequenced sample was peripheral blood, taken in a trial of Ad26.COV2.S vaccine versus placebo. The receptor set was obtained from a person aged 18-60 years who received the Ad26.COV2.S COVID-19 vaccine or a placebo. Both conserved end residues are part of each CDR3. The D gene is left open where the match is weak. Clone size, where shown, is once, few, many, or a class for clones that have expanded.

D gene: -; V gene: TRBV15; J gene: TRBJ1-2; clone size: -; CDR3 DNA: TGTGCCACCAGCAGAGATCTGTGGGGGCTGTTGTATGGCTACACCTTC; CDR3 protein: CATSRDLWGLLYGYTF
D gene: TRBD1; V gene: TRBV5-5; J gene: TRBJ1-2; clone size: -; CDR3 DNA: TGTGCCAGCAGCTTACAGGGGGCGAACTATGGCTACACCTTC; CDR3 protein: CASSLQGANYGYTF
D gene: -; V gene: TRBV24-1; J gene: TRBJ1-1; clone size: -; CDR3 DNA: TGTGCCACCAGTGCCCGGGCGGGGGAGGCTTTCTTT; CDR3 protein: CATSARAGEAFF
D gene: -; V gene: TRBV7-8; J gene: TRBJ2-2; clone size: -; CDR3 DNA: TGTGCCAGCAGCTTATCAGTTAGCGCGGGAATGATGACCGGGGAGCTGTTTTTT; CDR3 protein: CASSLSVSAGMMTGELFF
D gene: -; V gene: TRBV12-3/TRBV12-4; J gene: TRBJ1-4; clone size: -; CDR3 DNA: TGTGCCAGCAGTCGGACAGATGAAAAACTGTTTTTT; CDR3 protein: CASSRTDEKLFF
D gene: -; V gene: TRBV11-2; J gene: TRBJ1-3; clone size: once; CDR3 DNA: TGTGCCAGCAGCACCCCTTGGGAAAACACCATATATTTT; CDR3 protein: CASSTPWENTIYF
D gene: TRBD1; V gene: TRBV2; J gene: TRBJ2-2; clone size: -; CDR3 DNA: TGTGCCAGTGGCTCGGACAGGGGGTTCGGGGAGCTGTTTTTT; CDR3 protein: CASGSDRGFGELFF
D gene: -; V gene: TRBV6-5; J gene: TRBJ1-2; clone size: few; CDR3 DNA: TGTGCCGCAGGAGGGTTTGGGATTGTGTATGGCTACACCTTC; CDR3 protein: CAAGGFGIVYGYTF
D gene: -; V gene: TRBV19; J gene: TRBJ1-3; clone size: few; CDR3 DNA: TGTGCCAGTAGTATACTGGGGGGGCAGAGGAATTCTGGAAACACCATATATTTT; CDR3 protein: CASSILGGQRNSGNTIYF
D gene: -; V gene: TRBV9; J gene: TRBJ2-2; clone size: -; CDR3 DNA: TGTGCCAGCAGCGCCCTGGGCACCGGGGAGCTGTTTTTT; CDR3 protein: CASSALGTGELFF
D gene: -; V gene: TRBV7-9; J gene: TRBJ2-5; clone size: -; CDR3 DNA: TGTGCCAGCAGCTTAGTCTACGAAGAGACCCAGTACTTC; CDR3 protein: CASSLVYEETQYF
D gene: -; V gene: TRBV7-8; J gene: TRBJ1-3; clone size: -; CDR3 DNA: TGTGCCAGCAGCTTAGTGCGCAACTCTGGAAACACCATATATTTT; CDR3 protein: CASSLVRNSGNTIYF